The 14 T cell receptor beta chains below come from one sample, sequenced in a study of blood T cell repertoires in COVID-19. Only in-frame clones appear in the TCRdb table, and some are missing; sequencing was by immunoSEQ multiplex PCR. The sample has 430,000 or so clones; roughly 84% are singletons. Sequenced material: PBMCs or T cells enriched from blood (not recorded which). The source of these receptors is a woman aged 18-35 years who had been exposed to COVID-19.

This clone was counted a few times. V and J are TRBV11-3 and TRBJ2-3; D is uncertain. The V gene's germline CDR1 is SGHNT and CDR2 YENEEA. The CDR3 extends over 14 amino acids. V was clipped by 1 base and J by 6 bases, with 11 bases between them. The CDR3 sequence: CASSLGAFGDTQYF. The CDR3 region has the DNA TGTGCCAGCAGCTTAGGAGCGTTCGGGGATACGCAGTATTTT.

The genes are TRBV28 and TRBJ2-2, with D perhaps TRBD1 (6 bases). The germline CDR1 and CDR2 sequences are MDHEN and SYDVKM. Deletions cut 6 bases from V and 1 base from J, with 24 bases between. This CDR3 is built from 19 residues. CDR3 sequence: CASSRLRTDVYGNTGELFF. The CDR3 nucleotides read TGTGCCAGCAGCCGCCTTAGGACAGACGTCTACGGGAACACCGGGGAGCTGTTTTTT.

The chain joins TRBV6-5 to TRBJ1-2; D not resolved. CDR1 and CDR2 from the germline V gene are MNHEY and SVGAGI. Trimming removed 0 bases at V and 4 bases at J, with 12 bases between. The CDR3 contains 15 residues. This CDR3 is CASSYSLGPSYGYTF. The DNA for the CDR3 is TGTGCCAGCAGTTACTCACTAGGACCAAGCTATGGCTACACCTTC.

Regarding this clone: A junction boundary mismatches the germline segment, possibly from a read error. The gene calls are TRBV6-5 and TRBJ2-5, with TRBD1 matching over 8 bases. Germline V gene lookup returns CDR1 MNHEY and CDR2 SVGAGI. This CDR3 has 14 residues. The CDR3 DNA reads TGTGCCAGCAGTCTCGGACAGGGTCAAGGGACCCAGTACTTC. It yields the protein CASSLGQGQGTQYF.

This chain links TRBV11-2 with TRBJ1-1, with a tentative D call TRBD1 (6 bases). Per the germline V gene, CDR1 is SGHAT and CDR2 is FQNNGV. Trimming took off 0 bases at V and 0 bases at J, with 11 bases between the two ends. CDR3 size: 16 residues. The CDR3 DNA sequence: TGTGCCAGCAGCTTAGAGATGGGACACTTGAACACTGAAGCTTTCTTT. Its protein product is CASSLEMGHLNTEAFF.

The chain carries TRBV4-2 and TRBJ2-7; 11 nucleotides match TRBD2. J was trimmed by 2 bases and V by 1 base; bases with no gene match: 4. Germline CDR1 is LGHNA and CDR2 is YNFKEQ. The CDR3 covers 16 residues. The CDR3 sequence is CASSQVLAGDTYEQYF. The DNA of the CDR3 is TGTGCCAGCAGCCAAGTACTAGCGGGAGATACCTACGAGCAGTACTTC.

The chain combines TRBV5-4 with TRBJ2-5, with D maybe TRBD2 (5 bases). The CDR3 length is 13 residues. V shed 2 bases and J shed 3 bases, with 8 bases lying between them. CDR1 is SGHNT, CDR2 YYREEE, per germline (reference sequence). CDR3 nucleotide sequence: TGTGCCAGCAGCTTTGACTATAAAGAGACCCAGTACTTC. This sequence encodes CASSFDYKETQYF.

This clone was detected once. The chain joins TRBV30 to TRBJ1-1; D is uncertain. The CDR3 contains 15 residues. From germline, CDR1 is GTSNPN and CDR2 SVGIG (reference sequence). V lost 4 bases to trimming and J lost 4 bases, with 19 bases between them. CDR3 DNA sequence: TGTGCCTGGATAGACGGCCATGGAGGGCTCACTGAAGCTTTCTTT. It specifies CAWIDGHGGLTEAFF. Supplemented by reference TRBV30 and TRBJ1-1, the full variable domain reads SQTIHQWPATLVQPVGSPLSLECTVEGTSNPNLYWYRQAAGRGLQLLFYSVGIGQISSEVPQNLSASRPQDRQFILSSKKLLLSDSGFYLCAWIDGHGGLTEAFFGQGTRLTVV.

The rearrangement uses TRBV10-3 and TRBJ2-7; D gene unclear. Germline CDR1 ENHRY, CDR2 SYGVKD. This CDR3 contains 15 residues. V was pared by 0 bases and J by 2 bases, with 11 bases between. DNA of the CDR3: TGTGCCATCAGTGAGTCGAGCGCCCATACCTACGAGCAGTACTTC. Protein: CAISESSAHTYEQYF.

The chain has TRBV7-3 and TRBJ1-1; D is possibly TRBD1 (6 bases). The CDR3 loop spans 17 amino acids. The V end lost 5 bases, the J end lost 3 bases, and 22 bases lay between the germline ends. CDR1 is SGHTA and CDR2 is FQGTGA in the germline V gene. The CDR3 DNA is TGTGCCAGCAGCCCCGGGGGGGCATATGGAGGATACACTGAAGCTTTCTTT. Its protein product is CASSPGGAYGGYTEAFF. Supplemented by reference TRBV7-3 and TRBJ1-1, the full variable domain reads GAGVSQTPSNKVTEKGKYVELRCDPISGHTALYWYRQSLGQGPEFLIYFQGTGAADDSGLPNDRFFAVRPEGSVSTLKIQRTERGDSAVYLCASSPGGAYGGYTEAFFGQGTRLTVV.

The J gene is TRBJ1-4, the V gene TRBV28; TRBD1 might be the D (6 bases). Per the germline V gene, CDR1 is MDHEN and CDR2 is SYDVKM. The V gene lost 1 base and the J gene lost 7 bases, with 13 bases spanning the gap. This CDR3 comprises 15 residues. This CDR3 is CASSLYQGLGEKLFF. CDR3 nucleotide sequence: TGTGCCAGCAGTTTATATCAGGGGCTCGGTGAAAAACTGTTTTTT.

As to this clone: Other DNA sequences in this specimen translate into the identical CDR3. The chain is built from TRBV11-2 and TRBJ2-1; D may be TRBD2 (6 bases). Trimming removed 4 bases from V and 0 bases from J, with 13 bases in between. The CDR3 has 16 amino acids. Germline assignment: CDR1 SGHAT and CDR2 FQNNGV. Here the CDR3 DNA reads TGTGCCAGCAGCTCTCCAGCCGGGGGCTCCTACAATGAGCAGTTCTTC. This gives the protein CASSSPAGGSYNEQFF.

The chain employs TRBV28 and TRBJ1-5, with D possibly matching TRBD1 (6 bases). V lost 3 bases, J lost 6 bases, and 12 bases lay in between. This CDR3 has 14 residues. The germline V gene encodes CDR1 MDHEN and CDR2 SYDVKM. Written as DNA, the CDR3 is TGTGCCAGCAGTTTCAGGGGTACAGGTCAGCCCCAGCATTTT. It translates to CASSFRGTGQPQHF.

The V call is TRBV25-1, the J call TRBJ2-1; 13 bases match TRBD2. Germline CDR1 is MGHDK and CDR2 is SYGVNS. The CDR3 is made up of 15 amino acids. The J segment lost 7 bases and the V segment lost 8 bases, leaving 8 bases of the junction unmatched. The DNA of the CDR3 is TGTGCCAGCGCACGAACTAGCGGGGGGGCTAATGAGCAGTTCTTC. Translation gives CASARTSGGANEQFF.